This T cell receptor beta chain was sequenced in a study of regulatory T cells in long-lasting Graves disease. On this clonotype itself: The germline gene is not matched at one end of the junction; a read error may be the cause.

Noted time point: persistent/refractory GD, antithyroid drugs over 5 years with positive TRAb. Construction of the TCR library relied on RNA isolated from PBMCs. The germline V gene has CDR1 SGHRS and CDR2 YFSETQ. The CDR3 has 15 residues. CDR3 regions were amplified by Arm-PCR using iRepertoire HTBI primers to build TCR beta libraries. TCRdb reprocessed the multiplex PCR reads with MiXCR, giving one entry per CDR3 protein. The sample has roughly 300,000 distinct CDR3 sequences, 15% to 20% seen once. The TCR comes from a female donor with Graves disease. Sequencing used peripheral blood mononuclear cells (PBMCs), obtained when the disease was refractory, from a patient treated with antithyroid drugs. J is TRBJ1-2 and V is TRBV5-1; D call uncertain. The CDR3 sequence: CASSLALGRNYDYTF. The CDR3 DNA reads TGCGCCAGCAGCTTGGCCCTCGGACGGAACTATGACTACACCTTC.